These 25 T cell receptor beta chains share one sample of origin, sequenced in a study of regulatory T cells in long-lasting Graves disease. According to the study, TCR beta libraries were built with iRepertoire HTBI primers and CDR3-region Arm-PCR. In TCRdb, the multiplex PCR reads were re-called with MiXCR into one record per CDR3 protein. The data contain fewer than 450,000 distinct CDR3 sequences, about 15% of them singletons. This sample's time point: newly diagnosed GD, antithyroid drugs for less than 3 months. Extracted PBMC RNA gave rise to the TCR library. These same records also appear under a second study, on T cells in Graves' hyperthyroidism and ophthalmopathy.

The sample here was peripheral blood mononuclear cells (PBMCs), taken at new diagnosis, from a patient treated with antithyroid drugs. All receptors derive from a woman between 40 and 50 years old with Graves disease.

The table lists this clonotype with many counts. The chain links TRBV2 to TRBJ2-7, with 8 bases aligning to TRBD2. This CDR3 is built from 15 residues. Trimming cost V 2 bases and J 6 bases; bases outside gene matches: 9. The germline gives CDR1 SNHLY, CDR2 FYNNEI. The DNA of the CDR3 is TGTGCCAGCAGTGAATCAGCGGGAGTTTTCTCCGAGCAGTACTTC. This sequence encodes CASSESAGVFSEQYF.

In this sample, this clonotype turned up many times. This chain joins TRBV12-3 or TRBV12-4 and TRBJ2-5; TRBD2 might be the D (6 bases). V was shortened by 6 bases and J by 2 bases, with 10 bases between the two germline ends. The CDR3 is 13 residues long. The DNA for the CDR3 is TGTGCCAGCAGACCGGGAGCGCAAGAGACCCAGTACTTC. Its protein product is CASRPGAQETQYF.

The sample holds a few counts of this clonotype. The chain joins TRBV28 to TRBJ2-1; 9 bases are a match to TRBD2. The V gene end was trimmed by 5 bases and the J gene end by 4 bases; junction bases not matched to a gene: 9. Germline CDR1 MDHEN, CDR2 SYDVKM. The length of the CDR3 is 16 residues. The CDR3 reads CASSPPGTSPYNEQFF. CDR3 nucleotide sequence: TGTGCCAGCAGTCCACCGGGGACTAGCCCGTACAATGAGCAGTTCTTC.

This clonotype was counted many times. The rearrangement joins TRBV28 to TRBJ2-1, with 9 bases aligning to TRBD1. CDR3 size: 15 residues. The J segment lost 4 bases and the V segment lost 6 bases, leaving 7 bases of the junction unmatched. CDR1 and CDR2 (germline): MDHEN, SYDVKM. CDR3 in DNA: TGTGCCAGCAGCATAACAGGGGGCAGGTACAATGAGCAGTTCTTC. This encodes CASSITGGRYNEQFF.

In this sample, this clonotype turned up a few times. The rearrangement joins TRBV7-2 to TRBJ1-1; unclear D gene. Germline CDR1 and CDR2: SGHTA and FQGNSA. With 7 bases removed from V and 0 bases from J, the gap between germline ends came to 15 bases. The CDR3 is 15 amino acids. The CDR3 nucleotides read TGTGCCAGCACCGTCGAGGGCCTCTTGAACACTGAAGCTTTCTTT. Amino acids: CASTVEGLLNTEAFF.

This clonotype was recorded at least ten times. V gene TRBV29-1 combines with J gene TRBJ2-7; 11 positions agree with TRBD2. The CDR3 is 16 amino acids. CDR1 is SQVTM and CDR2 is ANQGSEA in the germline V gene. The trim removed 6 bases at V and 2 bases at J, leaving 12 bases unmatched. Written as DNA, the CDR3 is TGCAGCGTCTTTATTGGGACTAGCGGTATTACCTACGAGCAGTACTTC. It yields the protein CSVFIGTSGITYEQYF.

The gene calls are TRBV5-1 and TRBJ1-2, with TRBD1 matching 11 bases. Germline V gene data show CDR1 as SGHRS and CDR2 as YFSETQ. The ends lost 4 bases at V and 7 bases at J; junction bases unmatched: 12. The CDR3 has 16 residues. CDR3 sequence (DNA): TGCGCCAGCAGCGTAGGACAGGGGGCAGACGGGGGTGGCTACACCTTC. Translation gives CASSVGQGADGGGYTF.

V usage is TRBV29-1 and J usage is TRBJ2-1, with D perhaps matching TRBD1 (6 bases). This CDR3 is 13 amino acids long. V was cut by 8 bases and J by 3 bases, with 14 bases left in between. Germline assignment: CDR1 SQVTM and CDR2 ANQGSEA. Here the CDR3 reads CSFKRGGYNEQFF. In DNA, the CDR3 is TGCAGCTTCAAAAGAGGGGGCTACAATGAGCAGTTCTTC.

This clonotype was counted at least ten times. The chain links TRBV6-2 or TRBV6-3 to TRBJ1-1; TRBD1 is a possible D gene (6 bases). The CDR3 loop spans 18 amino acids. CDR1 is MNHEY, CDR2 SVGEGT, per germline. The V gene lost 0 bases and the J gene lost 3 bases, with 20 bases spanning the gap. The CDR3, as DNA: TGTGCCAGCAGTTACTCGAAAGCGAACGGGGGCGTTTACACTGAAGCTTTCTTT. This codes for CASSYSKANGGVYTEAFF.

This clonotype has ten or more counts. The chain has TRBV6-2 or TRBV6-3 and TRBJ2-1, with 10 bases that match TRBD2. V was pared by 5 bases and J by 7 bases, with 8 bases of the junction left unmatched. CDR1 is MNHEY and CDR2 is SVGEGT in the germline V gene. The CDR3 is 15 amino acids. The CDR3 loop is CASSQLAGIRNEQFF. The CDR3 DNA reads TGTGCCAGCAGTCAACTAGCGGGGATTAGGAATGAGCAGTTCTTC.

This clonotype occurred many times. This rearrangement joins TRBV5-6 to TRBJ1-6; D is uncertain. Germline CDR1 and CDR2: SGHDT and YYEEEE. V was clipped by 3 bases and J by 0 bases, with 13 bases between them. The CDR3 has 17 amino acids. The CDR3 here is CASSSLGLSSYNSPLHF. In nucleotides, the CDR3 is TGTGCCAGCAGCTCTCTGGGTTTGAGCTCCTATAATTCACCCCTCCACTTT.

In the case of this clonotype: The junction departs from the called germline gene at one end, perhaps through a read error. The CDR3 DNA reads TGTGCCAGCTCACCTCGTACGGACGGGTCTAACCATGGCTACACCTTC. Amino acid sequence: CASSPRTDGSNHGYTF. The chain employs TRBV18 and TRBJ1-2; D remains unclear. Germline V gives CDR1 KGHSH, CDR2 LQKENI. The CDR3 is 16 amino acids.

V gene TRBV29-1 combines with J gene TRBJ2-3; 9 bases agree with TRBD1. This CDR3 has 14 residues. Trimming cost V 6 bases and J 8 bases; bases outside gene matches: 12. CDR1 and CDR2 (germline): SQVTM, ANQGSEA. In DNA, the CDR3 is TGCAGCGTCCAAGGGACAGGGATTGGTGTTACGCAGTATTTT. This encodes CSVQGTGIGVTQYF.

Turning to this clonotype: It may be a read error: a sequence one base away is much more abundant. The gene calls are TRBV6-2 or TRBV6-3 and TRBJ2-1; 12 nucleotides line up with TRBD2. The CDR3 contains 16 residues. Trimming removed 6 bases from V and 6 bases from J; junction bases left unmatched: 9. The germline gives CDR1 MNHEY, CDR2 SVGEGT. CDR3 amino acids: CASRDASGRGVNEQFF. DNA for the CDR3: TGTGCCAGCAGAGACGCTAGCGGGAGGGGCGTCAATGAGCAGTTCTTC.

This clonotype came up many times. This rearrangement joins TRBV7-3 to TRBJ2-2, with D possibly matching TRBD2 (6 bases). Germline values: CDR1 SGHTA, CDR2 FQGTGA. The CDR3 loop spans 13 amino acids. V shed 5 bases and J shed 5 bases, with 9 bases lying between them. CDR3 bases: TGTGCCAGCAGCGCGGGACTGACCGGGGAGCTGTTTTTT. This gives the protein CASSAGLTGELFF.

The chain joins TRBV5-1 to TRBJ2-5, with 9 bases identical to TRBD1. J lost 7 bases, V lost 4 bases, and 8 bases had no gene match. CDR3 length: 14 residues. CDR1 is SGHRS, CDR2 YFSETQ, per germline. The CDR3 protein is CASSDWDRASTQYF. In DNA form, the CDR3 reads TGCGCCAGCAGCGATTGGGACAGGGCCTCGACCCAGTACTTC. Looking up the rest from reference TRBV5-1 and TRBJ2-5 gives the full variable domain: KAGVTQTPRYLIKTRGQQVTLSCSPISGHRSVSWYQQTPGQGLQFLFEYFSETQRNKGNFPGRFSGRQFSNSRSEMNVSTLELGDSALYLCASSDWDRASTQYFGPGTRLLVL.

This clonotype was observed a few times. This probably arose from a read error, given a far larger clone one base away. The chain couples TRBV7-2 to TRBJ2-1, with 8 positions matching TRBD1. The J call may be in error: the DNA end matches TRBJ2-5 better. The CDR3 totals 16 residues. From germline, CDR1 is SGHTA and CDR2 FQGNSA. This chain's CDR3 is CASSLAFGRGRETQYF. The CDR3 DNA sequence: TGTGCCAGCAGCTTAGCCTTCGGCAGGGGGCGGGAGACCCAGTACTTC.

This clonotype has at least ten counts. CDR3 sequence: CASSVGISGRQETQYF. The CDR3 DNA follows: TGTGCCAGCAGCGTAGGGATTAGCGGGAGGCAAGAGACCCAGTACTTC. The chain is built from TRBV9 and TRBJ2-5; TRBD2 aligns across 10 bases. The length of the CDR3 is 16 residues. Per germline, CDR1 SGDLS and CDR2 YYNGEE. After removal of 0 bases from V and 2 bases from J, the junction contained 4 bases not matched to a gene.

This clonotype was counted ten times or more. The chain recombines TRBV5-1 with TRBJ2-7; 10 bases are shared with TRBD2. V lost 4 bases, J lost 1 base, and 5 bases stayed unmatched. Looked up from germline, CDR1 is SGHRS and CDR2 is YFSETQ. The length of the CDR3 is 15 residues. As DNA, the CDR3 is TGCGCCAGCAGCATTCTAGCGGGGGATTCCTACGAGCAGTACTTC. Protein product: CASSILAGDSYEQYF.

This clonotype was seen repeatedly, ten times or more. The chain links TRBV6-2 or TRBV6-3 to TRBJ1-3; D is perhaps TRBD1 (5 bases). This CDR3 contains 15 residues. Between the trimmed V and J ends, which lost 2 bases and 0 bases, there was a span of 8 bases. From germline, CDR1 is MNHEY and CDR2 SVGEGT. CDR3 DNA: TGTGCCAGCAGTTACGGTGGGGCCTCTGGAAACACCATATATTTT. It yields the protein CASSYGGASGNTIYF.

This clonotype was seen a handful of times. This could be a read error, since a much larger clone is one nucleotide away. A read error is likely, as this CDR3 ends without the conserved phenylalanine or tryptophan. V and J are TRBV2 and TRBJ2-7; TRBD1 agrees at 8 bases. CDR1 and CDR2 from the germline V gene are SNHLY and FYNNEI. The CDR3 loop spans 14 amino acids. The V segment lost 7 bases and the J segment 2 bases; nucleotides outside the gene matches: 7. CDR3 nucleotide sequence: TGTGCCAGCATGGGACAGGCGATCACCTACGAGCAGTACCTC. This gives the protein CASMGQAITYEQYL.

The chain combines TRBV20-1 with TRBJ1-6; D is undetermined. Trimming pared 0 bases from V and 8 bases from J, leaving 14 bases between. The CDR3 consists of 15 residues. Looked up from germline, CDR1 is DFQATT and CDR2 is SNEGSKA (reference sequence). In nucleotides, the CDR3 is TGCAGTGCTAGAGATTTGCTTTCGCCGGATTCACCCCTCCACTTT. This codes for CSARDLLSPDSPLHF.

This clonotype came up many times. The genes are TRBV7-2 and TRBJ2-7; TRBD2 matches 11 bases. The CDR3 consists of 15 residues. CDR1 is SGHTA and CDR2 is FQGNSA in the germline V gene. Trimming cost V 3 bases and J 4 bases; bases outside gene matches: 5. In DNA, the CDR3 is TGTGCCAGCAGCTTGACTAGCGGGAACGCGTACGAGCAGTACTTC. Translated, it gives CASSLTSGNAYEQYF.

At least ten counts were recorded for this clonotype. J is TRBJ2-1 and V is TRBV11-2; TRBD1 agrees at 7 bases. Germline V gives CDR1 SGHAT, CDR2 FQNNGV. The ends lost 1 base at V and 5 bases at J; junction bases unmatched: 5. The CDR3 spans 15 residues. The CDR3 DNA reads TGTGCCAGCAGCTTAGTTGGACAGGCTAACAATGAGCAGTTCTTC. As protein: CASSLVGQANNEQFF.

This clonotype showed up many times. Mismatch with germline at one junction end may stem from a read error. The rearrangement joins TRBV12-3 or TRBV12-4 to TRBJ1-5, with 7 nucleotides matching TRBD1. The length of the CDR3 is 17 residues. CDR3 amino acids: CTSSLSGTDDSNQPQHF. The CDR3 DNA sequence: TGTACCAGCAGTCTATCCGGGACAGACGATAGCAATCAGCCCCAGCATTTT.